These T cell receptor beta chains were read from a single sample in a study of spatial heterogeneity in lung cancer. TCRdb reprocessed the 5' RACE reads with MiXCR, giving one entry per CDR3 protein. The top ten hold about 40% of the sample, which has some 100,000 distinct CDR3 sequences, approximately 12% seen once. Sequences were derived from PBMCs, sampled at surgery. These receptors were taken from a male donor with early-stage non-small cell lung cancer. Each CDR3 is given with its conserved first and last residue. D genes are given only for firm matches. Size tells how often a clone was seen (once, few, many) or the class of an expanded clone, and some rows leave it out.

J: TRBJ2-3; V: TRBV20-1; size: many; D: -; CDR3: CSASDRDTQYF; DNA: TGCAGTGCTAGTGACCGAGATACGCAGTATTTT
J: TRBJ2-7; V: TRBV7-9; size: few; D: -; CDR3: CASSPTSYEQYF; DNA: TGTGCCAGCAGTCCCACATCCTACGAGCAGTACTTC
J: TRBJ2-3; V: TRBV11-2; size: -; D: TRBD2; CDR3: CASSLDLASGGTDTQYF; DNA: TGTGCCAGCAGCTTAGATCTGGCCAGCGGGGGGACAGATACGCAGTATTTT
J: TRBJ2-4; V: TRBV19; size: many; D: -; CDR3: CASRGLLAKNIQYF; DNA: TGTGCCAGTAGGGGCCTCCTAGCCAAAAACATTCAGTACTTC
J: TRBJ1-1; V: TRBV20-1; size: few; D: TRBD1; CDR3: CSAREQQGRTEAFF; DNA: TGCAGTGCTAGAGAACAACAGGGGCGTACTGAAGCTTTCTTT
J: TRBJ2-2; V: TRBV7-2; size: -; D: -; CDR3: CASSLALVTGELFF; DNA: TGTGCCAGCAGCTTAGCCTTAGTAACCGGGGAGCTGTTTTTT
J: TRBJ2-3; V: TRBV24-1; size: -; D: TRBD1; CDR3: CATSDPGQGTDTQYF; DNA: TGTGCCACCAGTGATCCGGGACAGGGTACAGATACGCAGTATTTT
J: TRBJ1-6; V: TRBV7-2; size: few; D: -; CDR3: CASSLGGPYNSPLHF; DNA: TGTGCCAGCAGCTTGGGCGGGCCCTATAATTCACCCCTCCACTTT
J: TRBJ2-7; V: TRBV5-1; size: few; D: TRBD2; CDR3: CASSTSGRAGEQYF; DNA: TGCGCCAGCAGCACTAGCGGGAGGGCCGGGGAGCAGTACTTC
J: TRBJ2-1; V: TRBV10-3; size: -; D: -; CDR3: CAISDREKGNEQFF; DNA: TGTGCCATCAGTGACAGGGAGAAGGGTAATGAGCAGTTCTTC
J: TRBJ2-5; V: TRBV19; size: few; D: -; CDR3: CASSITVQETQYF; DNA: TGTGCCAGTAGTATAACAGTCCAAGAGACCCAGTACTTC
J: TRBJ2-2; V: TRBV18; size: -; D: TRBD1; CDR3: CASSRQGPYANTGELFF; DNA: TGTGCCAGCTCACGACAGGGGCCCTACGCGAACACCGGGGAGCTGTTTTTT
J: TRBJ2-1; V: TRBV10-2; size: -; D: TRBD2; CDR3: CASALAGGPNEQFF; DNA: TGCGCCAGCGCGCTAGCGGGGGGGCCGAATGAGCAGTTCTTC
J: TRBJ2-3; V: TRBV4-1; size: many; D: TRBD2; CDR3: CASSTWGSGGADTQYF; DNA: TGCGCCAGCAGCACCTGGGGAAGCGGGGGGGCTGATACGCAGTATTTT
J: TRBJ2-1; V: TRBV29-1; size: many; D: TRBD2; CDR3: CSVTGLAGGAYNEQFF; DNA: TGCAGCGTAACGGGACTAGCGGGAGGTGCCTACAATGAGCAGTTCTTC
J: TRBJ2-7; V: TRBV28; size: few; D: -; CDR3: CASGRDISYEQYF; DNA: TGTGCCAGTGGCCGGGACATCTCCTACGAGCAGTACTTC
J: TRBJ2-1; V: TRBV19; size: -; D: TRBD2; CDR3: CASSIASGSSQSSYNEQFF; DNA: TGTGCCAGTAGTATAGCTAGCGGGAGCTCCCAAAGCTCCTACAATGAGCAGTTCTTC
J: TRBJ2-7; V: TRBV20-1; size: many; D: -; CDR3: CSALTGQGQDEQYF; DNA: TGCAGTGCGCTTACGGGGCAGGGGCAGGACGAGCAGTACTTC
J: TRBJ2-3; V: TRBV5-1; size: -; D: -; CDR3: CASSLSPGLTDTQYF; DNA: TGCGCCAGCAGCTTAAGCCCGGGACTCACAGATACGCAGTATTTT
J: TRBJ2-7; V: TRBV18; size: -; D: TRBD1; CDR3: CASSRPGQIGHEQYF; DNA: TGTGCCAGCTCACGGCCGGGACAGATCGGCCACGAGCAGTACTTC
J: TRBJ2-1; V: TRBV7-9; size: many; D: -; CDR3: CASSFPRVDTYNEQFF; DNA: TGTGCCAGCAGCTTCCCCAGGGTGGATACCTACAATGAGCAGTTCTTC
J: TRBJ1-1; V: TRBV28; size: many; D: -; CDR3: CASSARWTEAFF; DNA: TGTGCCAGCAGTGCAAGGTGGACTGAAGCTTTCTTT